The entry that follows covers one T cell receptor (beta chain) sequence. The antigen it binds to is not known. Qualities for individual bases were not recorded, and no much larger clone is one base off. Whole blood was collected in K2EDTA tubes by collaborating institutions according to the institutions' own protocols. Collaborator samples were shipped for TCRbeta analysis as frozen whole blood, isolated PBMCs, or DNA extracted from either sample type. The junction shows trimming of 4 bases on V and 3 bases on J, and the gene matches do not reach 3 bases of it. Including the terminal cysteine and phenylalanine, the CDR3 comprises 14 residues. Just CDR3 DNA is preserved here, 42 bases in frame from base 1. The germline V gene yields KGHSH for CDR1 and LQKENI for CDR2. TCRbeta CDR3 regions were amplified from genomic DNA by means of the immunoSEQ Assay, a bias-controlled multiplex PCR. In the original analysis: The number of nucleated cells in each sample was estimated by amplification of reference gene primers within the assay. Sequence reads were collapsed and filtered to measure the absolute abundance of every unique TCRbeta CDR3 rearrangement. For each sample, productive Simpson clonality was calculated by taking the square root of Simpson's diversity index across productive rearrangements. TCRdb carries this immuneACCESS record with in-frame sequences only. Its versions omit some clonotypes, under half of them owing to an unresolved V gene in the studies checked, with the rest unexplained. V and J calls and clone size come straight from that table; D and trimming were deduced from the DNA. The table for this sample lists 150,000 to 200,000 clones; roughly 90% of them were counted only once. The ten largest clones take up 18% of the sample.

These data originate in a study of blood T cell repertoires in COVID-19 (TCRdb year 2020). Background for the entire study: Samples covering the acute and convalescent phases of COVID-19 were provided by collaborators in the United States, Italy and Spain. The dataset comprised deeply sampled blood TCRbeta repertoires from subjects exposed to, actively infected with, or recovered from COVID-19. Samples were obtained from the ongoing ImmuneRACE study (first 160 participants) and from 1,254 subjects provided by 6 global collaborators. The repertoires were released in a freely available public database intended as a resource for research on the immune response to SARS-CoV-2. HLA class I and class II types, where available, came from metadata supplied by the sample provider rather than from assay-based typing. The prospective study material was composed of cDNA or gDNA derived from T cells, B-cell-depleted T cells, or PBMCs. The sample metadata nearly always contained a de-identified subject ID, COVID-19 status, age in years and sex.

What the authors observed across the whole study: Clinical and demographic metadata were provided uncurated, with the amount varying by source and participant.

In this chain, TRBV18 is recombined with TRBJ1-1; a stretch of 9 junction bases matches TRBD1. Specimen: peripheral blood. This TCR came from a man between 60 and 75 years old with active or convalescent COVID-19. This receptor carries the CDR3 CASSRTGADTEAFF. In nucleotide form, the sequence is TGTGCCAGCTCACGGACAGGGGCTGACACTGAAGCTTTCTTT. When the CDR3 is completed using the reference TRBV18 and TRBJ1-1 genes on either side, the full variable domain is NAGVMQNPRHLVRRRGQEARLRCSPMKGHSHVYWYRQLPEEGLKFMVYLQKENIIDESGMPKERFSAEFPKEGPSILRIQQVVRGDSAAYFCASSRTGADTEAFFGQGTRLTVV.